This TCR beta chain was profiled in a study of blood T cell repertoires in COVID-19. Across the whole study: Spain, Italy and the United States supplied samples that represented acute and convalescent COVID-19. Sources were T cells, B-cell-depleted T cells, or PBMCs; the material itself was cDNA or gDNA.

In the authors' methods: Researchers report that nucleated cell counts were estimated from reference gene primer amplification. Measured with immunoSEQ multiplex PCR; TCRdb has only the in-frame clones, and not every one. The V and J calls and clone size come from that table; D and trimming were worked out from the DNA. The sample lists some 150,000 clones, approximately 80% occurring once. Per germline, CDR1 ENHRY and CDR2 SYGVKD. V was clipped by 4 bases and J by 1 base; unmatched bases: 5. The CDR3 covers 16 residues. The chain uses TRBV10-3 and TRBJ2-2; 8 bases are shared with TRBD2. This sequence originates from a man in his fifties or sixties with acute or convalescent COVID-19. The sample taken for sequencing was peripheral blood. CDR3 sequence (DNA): TGTGCCATCAGTGCTCTAGCGGGCCTGAACACCGGGGAGCTGTTTTTT. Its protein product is CAISALAGLNTGELFF.